One and the same sample provided the 12 T cell receptor beta chains below, sequenced in a study of T cell changes during pregnancy in multiple sclerosis. Some clones are missing from TCRdb's copy, which holds only in-frame ones; the method was immunoSEQ multiplex PCR. The data show around 110,000 clones, roughly nine tenths seen once. Sequenced here: peripheral blood, sampled before pregnancy. The receptor set was obtained from a female donor with multiple sclerosis, enrolled in a pregnancy study.

The chain combines TRBV7-9 with TRBJ1-2; weak D call: TRBD1 (5 bases). The germline V gene has CDR1 SEHNR and CDR2 FQNEAQ (reference sequence). Trimming removed 2 bases from V and 2 bases from J, with 12 bases in between. CDR3 length: 15 residues. In nucleotides, the CDR3 is TGTGCCAGCAGCTTATCCAGGGAATCCAACTATGGCTACACCTTC. It is translated as CASSLSRESNYGYTF.

The chain combines TRBV6-6 with TRBJ2-2; D is perhaps TRBD1 (6 bases). Germline assignment: CDR1 MNHNY and CDR2 SVGAGI (reference sequence). Trimming left V 9 bases short and J 6 bases short, with 17 bases between. The CDR3 totals 14 residues. The CDR3 DNA sequence: TGTGCCAGTCAGGGGCCTGGACTCGCCGGGGAGCTGTTTTTT. Translating it yields CASQGPGLAGELFF.

This clone has just one count. This chain links TRBV5-1 with TRBJ1-4; TRBD1 matches 7 bases. In germline, CDR1 is SGHRS, CDR2 YFSETQ. Germline trimming cut 3 bases from V and 2 bases from J; bases unmatched to any gene: 10. There are 17 residues in the CDR3. The CDR3 region is CASSWTGQRATNEKLFF. CDR3 DNA sequence: TGCGCCAGCAGCTGGACAGGACAACGGGCCACTAATGAAAAACTGTTTTTT.

The chain couples TRBV6-5 to TRBJ1-1; D gene ambiguous. The V gene lost 5 bases and the J gene lost 7 bases, with 11 bases spanning the gap. The CDR3 is 12 residues long. Germline V gene sequence: CDR1 MNHEY, CDR2 SVGAGI. The CDR3 DNA reads as TGTGCCAGCAGTCACAGAAACTTTGAAGCTTTCTTT. It yields the protein CASSHRNFEAFF.

The chain carries TRBV27 and TRBJ1-4, with D possibly being TRBD1 (5 bases). The CDR3 is made up of 15 amino acids. Per the germline V gene, CDR1 is MNHEY and CDR2 is SMNVEV (reference sequence). V lost 5 bases, J lost 0 bases, and 10 bases lay in between. The CDR3 nucleotides are TGTGCCAGCAGTGACAGCTTGTCAACTAATGAAAAACTGTTTTTT. This sequence encodes CASSDSLSTNEKLFF.

This rearrangement joins TRBV7-9 to TRBJ2-7; 7 bases map to TRBD1. The CDR3 sequence is 17 residues long. The J segment lost 3 bases and the V segment lost 2 bases, leaving 13 bases of the junction unmatched. CDR1 and CDR2 from the germline V gene are SEHNR and FQNEAQ (reference sequence). The CDR3 region is CASSLRDSRWVDYEQYF. The CDR3 DNA follows: TGTGCCAGCAGCTTAAGGGACAGTAGGTGGGTTGACTACGAGCAGTACTTC.

This clone showed up just once. The chain couples TRBV9 to TRBJ1-3; D remains unclear. Germline V lookup: CDR1 SGDLS, CDR2 YYNGEE. The ends were cut back, 2 bases at V and 4 bases at J, with 10 bases in the middle. This CDR3 comprises 14 residues. The CDR3 nucleotides are TGTGCCAGCAGCGTTTCAGGTGCAGGAAACACCATATATTTT. It translates to CASSVSGAGNTIYF.

The V and J genes are TRBV15 and TRBJ2-1; 8 bases are shared with TRBD2. The germline V gene encodes CDR1 LNHNV and CDR2 YYDKDF (reference sequence). The CDR3 contains 16 residues. Unmatched junction bases numbered 12, after V lost 3 bases and J lost 8 bases. CDR3 residues: CATSRASGGKGDEQFF. The DNA for the CDR3 is TGTGCCACCAGCAGGGCGAGCGGGGGAAAAGGGGATGAGCAGTTCTTC.

The gene calls are TRBV7-8 and TRBJ2-5, with TRBD1 matching 9 bases. The junction had 5 bases not matched to a gene; V was cut back by 3 bases and J by 3 bases. Germline V lookup: CDR1 SGHVS, CDR2 FQNEAQ. CDR3 length: 15 residues. The CDR3 DNA is TGTGCCAGCAGCTTCACCGGGACAGGGAAAGAGACCCAGTACTTC. Its protein product is CASSFTGTGKETQYF.

This chain's CDR3 is CASSYGAGGVRYEQYF. The CDR3 bases are TGTGCCAGCAGTTACGGGGCTGGAGGGGTCCGGTACGAGCAGTACTTC. The chain uses TRBV6-6 and TRBJ2-7, with TRBD2 as a possible D gene (6 bases). The V end was cut by 2 bases, the J end by 4 bases, with 18 bases between. The CDR3 contains 16 residues. CDR1 is MNHNY and CDR2 is SVGAGI in the germline V gene (reference sequence).

J is TRBJ1-2 and V is TRBV30; D ambiguous. Germline V gene sequence: CDR1 GTSNPN, CDR2 SVGIG (reference sequence). CDR3 length: 14 residues. The V end was cut by 0 bases, the J end by 0 bases, with 8 bases between. The CDR3, as DNA: TGTGCCTGGAGTGTACGGTCTCCTAACTATGGCTACACCTTC. This encodes CAWSVRSPNYGYTF.

The chain recombines TRBV6-5 with TRBJ1-2; perhaps TRBD1 as D (6 bases). CDR3 length: 13 residues. In germline, CDR1 is MNHEY, CDR2 SVGAGI. V was clipped by 6 bases and J by 2 bases, with 10 bases between them. CDR3 sequence reads: CASSLRGNYGYTF. CDR3 bases: TGTGCCAGCAGCCTCAGGGGAAACTATGGCTACACCTTC.